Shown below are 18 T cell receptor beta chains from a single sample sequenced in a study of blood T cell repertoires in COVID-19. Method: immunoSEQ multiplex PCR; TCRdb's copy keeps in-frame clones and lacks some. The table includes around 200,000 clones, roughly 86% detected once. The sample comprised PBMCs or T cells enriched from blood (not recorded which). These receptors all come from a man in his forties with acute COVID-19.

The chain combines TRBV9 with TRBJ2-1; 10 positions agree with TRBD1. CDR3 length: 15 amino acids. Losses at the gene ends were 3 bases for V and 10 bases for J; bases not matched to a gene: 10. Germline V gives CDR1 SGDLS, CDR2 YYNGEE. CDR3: CASSARDRGSGEQFF. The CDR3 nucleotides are TGTGCCAGCAGCGCTCGGGACAGGGGATCGGGGGAGCAGTTCTTC.

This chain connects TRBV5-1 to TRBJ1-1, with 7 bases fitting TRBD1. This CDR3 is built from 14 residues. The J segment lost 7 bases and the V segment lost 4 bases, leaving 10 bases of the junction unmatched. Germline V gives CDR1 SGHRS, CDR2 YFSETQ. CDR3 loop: CASSQETGSIEAFF. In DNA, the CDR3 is TGCGCCAGCAGCCAAGAGACAGGGTCGATTGAAGCTTTCTTT.

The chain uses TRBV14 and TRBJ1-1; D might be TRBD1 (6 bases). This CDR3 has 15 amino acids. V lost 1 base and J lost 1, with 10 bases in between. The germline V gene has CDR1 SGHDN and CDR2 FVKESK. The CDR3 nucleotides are TGTGCCAGCAGCCAAGCCGGGACAAAGAACACTGAAGCTTTCTTT. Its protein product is CASSQAGTKNTEAFF. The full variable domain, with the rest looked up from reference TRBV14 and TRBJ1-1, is EAGVTQFPSHSVIEKGQTVTLRCDPISGHDNLYWYRRVMGKEIKFLLHFVKESKQDESGMPNNRFLAERTGGTYSTLKVQPAELEDSGVYFCASSQAGTKNTEAFFGQGTRLTVV.

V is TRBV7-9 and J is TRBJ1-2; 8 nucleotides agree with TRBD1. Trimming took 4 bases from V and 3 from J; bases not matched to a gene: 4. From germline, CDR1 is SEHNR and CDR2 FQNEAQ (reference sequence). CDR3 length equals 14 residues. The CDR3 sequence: CASSSPDRDYGYTF. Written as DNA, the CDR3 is TGTGCCAGCAGCTCCCCGGACAGGGACTATGGCTACACCTTC. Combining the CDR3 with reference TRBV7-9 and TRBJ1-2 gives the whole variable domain DTGVSQNPRHKITKRGQNVTFRCDPISEHNRLYWYRQTLGQGPEFLTYFQNEAQLEKSRLLSDRFSAERPKGSFSTLEIQRTEQGDSAMYLCASSSPDRDYGYTFGSGTRLTVV.

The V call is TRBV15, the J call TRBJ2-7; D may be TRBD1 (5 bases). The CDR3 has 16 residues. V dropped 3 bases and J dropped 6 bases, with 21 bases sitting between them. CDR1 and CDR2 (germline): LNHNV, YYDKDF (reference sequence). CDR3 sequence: CATSSRMDTTSGEQYF. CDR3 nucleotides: TGTGCCACCAGCAGTAGGATGGACACCACCTCAGGCGAGCAGTACTTC.

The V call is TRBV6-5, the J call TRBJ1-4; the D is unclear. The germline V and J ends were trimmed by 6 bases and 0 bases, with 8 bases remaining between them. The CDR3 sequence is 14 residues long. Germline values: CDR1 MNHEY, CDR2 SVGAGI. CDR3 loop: CASRARATNEKLFF. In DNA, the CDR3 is TGTGCCAGCAGAGCGCGTGCAACTAATGAAAAACTGTTTTTT.

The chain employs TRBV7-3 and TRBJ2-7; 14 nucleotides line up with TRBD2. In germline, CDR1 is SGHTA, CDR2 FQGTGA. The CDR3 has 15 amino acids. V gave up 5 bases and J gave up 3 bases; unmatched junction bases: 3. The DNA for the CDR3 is TGTGCCAGCAGCAGACTAGCGGGAGGGAACTACGAGCAGTACTTC. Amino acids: CASSRLAGGNYEQYF. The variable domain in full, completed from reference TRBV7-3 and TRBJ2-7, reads GAGVSQTPSNKVTEKGKYVELRCDPISGHTALYWYRQSLGQGPEFLIYFQGTGAADDSGLPNDRFFAVRPEGSVSTLKIQRTERGDSAVYLCASSRLAGGNYEQYFGPGTRLTVT.

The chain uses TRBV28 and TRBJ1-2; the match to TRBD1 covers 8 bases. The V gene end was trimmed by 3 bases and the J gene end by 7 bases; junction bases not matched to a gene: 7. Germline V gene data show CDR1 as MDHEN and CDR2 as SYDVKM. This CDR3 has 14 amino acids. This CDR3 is CASSLADRGRGYTF. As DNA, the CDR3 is TGTGCCAGCAGTTTGGCCGACAGGGGACGTGGCTACACCTTC.

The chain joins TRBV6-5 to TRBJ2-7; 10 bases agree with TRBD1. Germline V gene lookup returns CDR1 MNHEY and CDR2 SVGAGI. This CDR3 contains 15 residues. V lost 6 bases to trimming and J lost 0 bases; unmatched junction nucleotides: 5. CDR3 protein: CASRHDRGPSYEQYF. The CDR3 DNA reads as TGTGCCAGCAGACACGACAGGGGGCCCTCCTACGAGCAGTACTTC.

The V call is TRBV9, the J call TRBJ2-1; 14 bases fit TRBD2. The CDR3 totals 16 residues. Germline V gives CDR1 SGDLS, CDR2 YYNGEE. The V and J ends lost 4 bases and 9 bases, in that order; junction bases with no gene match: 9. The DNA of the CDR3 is TGTGCCAGCAGCTCCATTGGACTAGCGGGAGGAGGTGAGCAGTTCTTC. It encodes CASSSIGLAGGGEQFF. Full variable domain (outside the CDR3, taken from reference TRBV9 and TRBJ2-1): DSGVTQTPKHLITATGQRVTLRCSPRSGDLSVYWYQQSLDQGLQFLIQYYNGEERAKGNILERFSAQQFPDLHSELNLSSLELGDSALYFCASSSIGLAGGGEQFFGPGTRLTVL.

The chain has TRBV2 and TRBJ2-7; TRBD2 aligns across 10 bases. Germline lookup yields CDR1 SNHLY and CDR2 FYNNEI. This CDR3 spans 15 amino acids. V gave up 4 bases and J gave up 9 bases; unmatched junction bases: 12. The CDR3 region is CASSAPGTSVIRQYF. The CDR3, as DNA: TGTGCCAGCAGTGCCCCCGGGACTAGCGTTATAAGGCAGTACTTC.

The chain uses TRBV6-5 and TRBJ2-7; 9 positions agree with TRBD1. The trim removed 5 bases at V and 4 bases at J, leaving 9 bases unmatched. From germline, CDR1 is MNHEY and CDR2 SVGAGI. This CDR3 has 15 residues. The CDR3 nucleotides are TGTGCCAGCAGTCCCACTCACAGGGGGCCATACGAGCAGTACTTC. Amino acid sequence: CASSPTHRGPYEQYF.

For the CDR3, the DNA is TGTGCCAGCAGTGAATTCCGGGCTTTCTTT. Its protein product is CASSEFRAFF. The chain employs TRBV6-1 and TRBJ1-1; D ambiguous. Trimming cost V 2 bases and J 11 bases, with 6 bases left between them. Per germline, CDR1 MNHNS and CDR2 SASEGT. CDR3 length: 10 amino acids.

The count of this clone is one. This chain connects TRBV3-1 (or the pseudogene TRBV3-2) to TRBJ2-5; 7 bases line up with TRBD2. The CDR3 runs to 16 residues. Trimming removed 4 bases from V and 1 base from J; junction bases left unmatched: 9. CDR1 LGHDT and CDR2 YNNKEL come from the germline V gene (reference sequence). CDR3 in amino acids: CASSPARSGTQETQYF. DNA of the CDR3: TGTGCCAGCAGCCCTGCCAGGAGCGGGACCCAAGAGACCCAGTACTTC.

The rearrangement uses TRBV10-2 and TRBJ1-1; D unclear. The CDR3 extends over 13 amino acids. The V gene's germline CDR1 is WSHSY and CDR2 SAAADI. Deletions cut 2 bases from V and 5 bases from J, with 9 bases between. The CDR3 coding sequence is TGCGCCAGCAGTGAGAAGGAGGTAACTGAAGCTTTCTTT. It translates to CASSEKEVTEAFF.

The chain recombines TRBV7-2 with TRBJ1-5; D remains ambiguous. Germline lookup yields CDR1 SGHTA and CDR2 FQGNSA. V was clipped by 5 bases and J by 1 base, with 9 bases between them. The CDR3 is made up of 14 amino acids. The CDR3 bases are TGTGCCAGCAGCCCCCCGTTCAGCAATCAGCCCCAGCATTTT. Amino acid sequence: CASSPPFSNQPQHF.

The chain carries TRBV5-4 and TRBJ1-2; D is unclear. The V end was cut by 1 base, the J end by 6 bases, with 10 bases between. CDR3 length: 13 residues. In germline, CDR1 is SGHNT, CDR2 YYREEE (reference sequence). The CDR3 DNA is TGTGCCAGCAGCTTGTATAGCGGAAATGGCTACACCTTC. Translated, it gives CASSLYSGNGYTF.

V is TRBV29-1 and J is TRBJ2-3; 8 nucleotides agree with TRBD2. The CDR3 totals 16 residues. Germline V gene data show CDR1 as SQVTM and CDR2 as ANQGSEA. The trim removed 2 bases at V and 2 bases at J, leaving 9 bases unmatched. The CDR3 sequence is CSVEKREFQTTDTQYF. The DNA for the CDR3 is TGCAGCGTTGAAAAGCGGGAGTTCCAGACCACAGATACGCAGTATTTT.